The clone carrying this T cell receptor (beta chain) appeared a few times. This entry belongs to a study of T-cell reconstitution after alpha-beta-depleted transplantation in children. This sample's TCRbeta library carried unique molecular identifier barcodes. Using its own MiXCR run on the PCR reads, TCRdb lists one record per CDR3 protein. Seen here are fewer than 400,000 distinct CDR3 sequences, roughly 22% observed once, and the top ten hold approximately 3.9%. Trimming removed 2 bases from V and 2 bases from J, with 11 bases in between. The CDR3 has 15 residues. CDR1 SGHAT and CDR2 FQNNGV come from the germline V gene.

The J gene is TRBJ2-3, the V gene TRBV11-2; D may correspond to TRBD1 or TRBD2 (6 bases each). The sample consisted of PBMCs from the stem cell graft donor, taken from the stem cell graft. This clonotype originated in a human donor who donated a stem cell graft to a child with acute myeloid leukemia. The CDR3 DNA follows: TGTGCCAGCAGCTTAAGGGGGGCGGACACAGATACGCAGTATTTT. It is translated as CASSLRGADTDTQYF.